The rows below give T cell receptor beta chains drawn from one sample of a study of cytomegalovirus exposure and HLA in healthy donors. Clones were read by immunoSEQ multiplex PCR, and TCRdb kept only the in-frame ones, dropping some. The data hold hundreds of thousands of clones, with 83% observed a single time. Specimen: PBMCs. Every receptor here comes from a woman aged 18-35 years in good health and CMV-seronegative. Both conserved end residues are part of each CDR3. The D gene is left open where the match is weak. Where a row states a size, it is once, few, many or the class of an expanded clone; other rows omit it.

j_call v_call clone_size d_call cdr3_aa cdr3_nt
TRBJ2-3 TRBV10-1 once TRBD2 CASSESGGSGTDTQYF TGCGCCAGCAGTGAGTCCGGCGGGAGTGGGACAGATACGCAGTATTTT
TRBJ2-5 TRBV2 . TRBD1 CASISRTGQSETQYF TGTGCCAGCATCTCGCGGACAGGGCAATCAGAGACCCAGTACTTC
TRBJ2-5 TRBV7-9 . . CASSLVLETQYF TGTGCCAGCAGCTTAGTCCTGGAGACCCAGTACTTC
TRBJ1-5 TRBV30 . . CAWSYRAGNQPQHF TGTGCCTGGAGCTACAGGGCTGGAAATCAGCCCCAGCATTTT
TRBJ2-7 TRBV4-1 . . CASSQDPRREEQYF TGCGCCAGCAGCCAAGATCCCAGGAGGGAGGAGCAGTACTTC
TRBJ1-1 TRBV5-1 once . CASSPGEHGPEAFF TGCGCCAGCAGCCCAGGGGAGCACGGGCCTGAAGCTTTCTTT
TRBJ2-3 TRBV5-6 . . CASSTRRHTQYF TGTGCCAGCAGCACCAGGAGACATACGCAGTATTTT
TRBJ2-3 TRBV27 . . CASSLIGTAEDTQYF TGTGCCAGCAGTCTTATCGGGACCGCAGAAGATACGCAGTATTTT
TRBJ1-2 TRBV6-1 once . CATSDSRGSGYTF TGTGCCACCTCGGACAGTCGCGGGTCTGGCTACACCTTC
TRBJ1-2 TRBV7-2 . TRBD1 CASSLDNRGGGYTF TGTGCCAGCAGCTTAGACAACAGGGGAGGAGGCTACACCTTC
TRBJ2-7 TRBV5-1 . . CASSLQGGLEDRQYF TGCGCCAGCAGCTTGCAGGGGGGCCTAGAGGATCGGCAGTACTTC
TRBJ2-7 TRBV1 . . CTRATPYEQYF TGCACCAGGGCAACCCCCTACGAGCAGTACTTC
TRBJ2-1 TRBV11-1 . . CASSFGRSEQFF TGTGCCAGCAGCTTTGGCAGAAGCGAGCAGTTCTTC
TRBJ2-2 TRBV13 . TRBD2 CASSLGLAGGATGELFF TGTGCCAGCAGCTTAGGGCTAGCGGGAGGGGCGACCGGGGAGCTGTTTTTT
TRBJ1-1 TRBV6-5 . . CASSFFGQGRPEAFF TGTGCCAGCAGTTTCTTCGGTCAGGGGAGGCCTGAAGCTTTCTTT
TRBJ1-3 TRBV2 few . CASILGFLSGNTIYF TGTGCCAGCATATTGGGGTTCCTTAGTGGAAACACCATATATTTT
TRBJ1-2 TRBV7-8 . . CASSLGGGLANYGYTF TGTGCCAGCAGCCTAGGCGGGGGTCTAGCTAACTATGGCTACACCTTC
TRBJ2-1 TRBV2 . . CASSRQAQGEQFF TGTGCCAGCAGTCGACAGGCCCAAGGGGAGCAGTTCTTC
TRBJ1-1 TRBV6-5 . . CASTLDKWMNTEAFF TGTGCCAGCACTCTCGATAAATGGATGAACACTGAAGCTTTCTTT
TRBJ1-5 TRBV2 few . CASSGEQSNQPQHF TGTGCCAGCAGTGGGGAACAGAGCAATCAGCCCCAGCATTTT
TRBJ1-2 TRBV29-1 . . CSVEVGVPNYGYTF TGCAGCGTTGAAGTCGGTGTACCTAACTATGGCTACACCTTC
TRBJ2-7 TRBV14 . . CASSQGLGLTYEQYF TGTGCCAGCAGCCAGGGACTGGGATTAACCTACGAGCAGTACTTC
TRBJ1-2 TRBV6-5 once . CASSPDSSYGYTF TGTGCCAGCAGTCCCGACAGTAGCTATGGCTACACCTTC
TRBJ2-3 TRBV5-4 . TRBD2 CASSLGGLAPGTDTQYF TGTGCCAGCAGCTTGGGGGGACTAGCCCCGGGCACAGATACGCAGTATTTT
TRBJ1-2 TRBV27 few . CASRPRAGVYYGYTF TGTGCCAGCAGGCCTCGGGCAGGGGTCTACTATGGCTACACCTTC
TRBJ1-4 TRBV29-1 . . CSVLSPTNEKLFF TGCAGCGTTCTGTCCCCAACTAATGAAAAACTGTTTTTT
TRBJ1-5 TRBV30 . . CAWSADISSQPQHF TGTGCCTGGAGTGCCGATATCTCGAGTCAGCCCCAGCATTTT
TRBJ2-6 TRBV6-1 . . CASSPRGSGANVLTF TGTGCCAGCAGTCCCAGGGGCTCTGGGGCCAACGTCCTGACTTTC
TRBJ2-1 TRBV6-5 few TRBD2 CASSYELAGFVEQFF TGTGCCAGCAGTTACGAGCTAGCGGGATTCGTTGAGCAGTTCTTC
TRBJ2-5 TRBV29-1 few . CSVEETQYF TGCAGCGTTGAAGAGACCCAGTACTTC
TRBJ1-5 TRBV30 . . CASSGGSNQPQHF TGTGCCTCCTCCGGGGGGAGTAATCAGCCCCAGCATTTT
TRBJ2-2 TRBV7-9 . . CASSHTAGELFF TGTGCCAGCAGCCACACGGCGGGGGAGCTGTTTTTT
TRBJ1-5 TRBV2 . . CASSRRQTDNQPQHF TGTGCCAGCAGTCGAAGACAGACCGACAATCAGCCCCAGCATTTT
TRBJ2-2 TRBV29-1 . . CSVTGASNTGELFF TGCAGCGTAACGGGGGCCTCGAACACCGGGGAGCTGTTTTTT
TRBJ2-7 TRBV6-1 . . CASSDSPSTYEQYF TGTGCCAGCAGTGACTCTCCCAGCACCTACGAGCAGTACTTC
TRBJ1-1 TRBV27 . . CASSLFGQQGNGEAFF TGTGCCAGCAGTTTATTCGGACAACAGGGAAATGGTGAAGCTTTCTTT
TRBJ1-2 TRBV28 few . CASRTPPGDGYTF TGTGCCAGCAGGACCCCCCCGGGGGATGGCTACACCTTC
TRBJ2-5 TRBV4-2 . TRBD1 CASSQDLGQGRETQYF TGTGCCAGCAGCCAAGATCTGGGACAGGGTCGGGAGACCCAGTACTTC
TRBJ2-5 TRBV7-6 . . CASSSLGLLQETQYF TGTGCCAGCAGCTCACTCGGCTTACTCCAAGAGACCCAGTACTTC
TRBJ2-7 TRBV10-3 few . CAISDGTTSYEQYF TGTGCCATCAGTGACGGGACAACTTCCTACGAGCAGTACTTC
TRBJ2-7 TRBV10-3 few . CAISEQAYEQYF TGTGCCATCAGTGAACAGGCCTACGAGCAGTACTTC
TRBJ2-2 TRBV18 . . CASSPIPGELFF TGTGCCAGCTCACCAATCCCCGGGGAGCTGTTTTTT
TRBJ1-1 TRBV7-6 . . CASSLDRTAAFF TGTGCCAGCAGCTTAGACCGTACCGCAGCTTTCTTT
TRBJ2-5 TRBV7-6 . . CASSSAETQYF TGTGCCAGCAGCTCGGCCGAGACCCAGTACTTC
TRBJ1-1 TRBV30 . . CAWSVGSYTEAFF TGTGCCTGGAGTGTAGGGTCCTACACTGAAGCTTTCTTT
TRBJ2-5 TRBV5-1 . . CASSLRPGETQYF TGCGCCAGCAGCTTGAGACCGGGGGAGACCCAGTACTTC
TRBJ1-1 TRBV29-1 . . CSGERGAYTEAFF TGCAGCGGAGAAAGGGGGGCTTACACTGAAGCTTTCTTT
TRBJ2-1 TRBV6-1 . . CASHKGVSYNEQFF TGTGCCAGCCATAAAGGGGTGTCCTACAATGAGCAGTTCTTC
TRBJ2-7 TRBV6-5 . . CASSRAQAASGEQYF TGTGCCAGCAGTCGGGCCCAGGCGGCCAGCGGCGAGCAGTACTTC
TRBJ1-2 TRBV5-1 once . CASSPKTGTGPPYGYTF TGCGCCAGCAGCCCGAAGACAGGAACTGGGCCTCCTTATGGCTACACCTTC
TRBJ2-5 TRBV5-1 . TRBD1 CASSLVQGKEETQYF TGCGCCAGCAGCTTGGTACAGGGGAAGGAAGAGACCCAGTACTTC
TRBJ2-7 TRBV11-2 few TRBD2 CASSFQIAGQAYEQYF TGTGCCAGCAGCTTTCAGATAGCGGGGCAAGCCTACGAGCAGTACTTC
TRBJ1-3 TRBV15 . . CATSQRIVGNTIYF TGTGCCACCAGCCAACGGATTGTTGGAAACACCATATATTTT
TRBJ2-5 TRBV5-1 . TRBD1 CASSPDRSRETQYF TGCGCCAGCAGCCCGGACAGGTCGCGAGAGACCCAGTACTTC
TRBJ2-3 TRBV9 . . CASSFSGTDTQYF TGTGCCAGCAGCTTCTCGGGCACAGATACGCAGTATTTT
TRBJ2-1 TRBV6-4 . TRBD2 CASSPAGGLNNEQFF TGTGCCAGCAGCCCAGCGGGGGGTTTGAACAATGAGCAGTTCTTC
TRBJ1-5 TRBV4-1 once . CASSQDINSNQPQHF TGCGCCAGCAGCCAAGACATCAATAGCAATCAGCCCCAGCATTTT
TRBJ2-3 TRBV28 . . CASNSPGGTDTQYF TGTGCCAGCAACTCCCCGGGGGGCACAGATACGCAGTATTTT
TRBJ1-3 TRBV13 . . CASSSGGAGNTIYF TGTGCCAGCAGCTCCGGCGGGGCTGGAAACACCATATATTTT
TRBJ2-7 TRBV5-1 . . CASSLEAGTSYEQYF TGCGCCAGCAGCTTGGAGGCGGGCACCTCCTACGAGCAGTACTTC